These T cell receptor beta chains were read from a single sample in a study of cytomegalovirus exposure and HLA in healthy donors. Profiled with immunoSEQ multiplex PCR; TCRdb holds only in-frame clones, not every one. The table shows about 140,000 clones, with 73% occurring only once. What was sequenced was PBMCs. The receptors stem from a woman aged 40 to 50 in good health and CMV-seronegative. Both conserved end residues are part of each CDR3. D genes are given only for firm matches. Expanded clones are given a class, and other clones once, few, many or no size at all.

TGCGCCAGCAGCTTGGCCGGTTGGAGGGAGGGAAACATTCAGTACTTC	CASSLAGWREGNIQYF	TRBV5-1	.	TRBJ2-4	TRBD2
TGCGCCAGCAGCTTATTTGGAGGGGGCGGTCAGCCCCAGCATTTT	CASSLFGGGGQPQHF	TRBV5-1	.	TRBJ1-5	TRBD1
TGTGCCAGTAGTGATCAGGGGATGAGCGAAGCTTTCTTT	CASSDQGMSEAFF	TRBV19	.	TRBJ1-1	.
TGCGCCAGCAGCTTGGGGACAGGGCTAAAAGGCTACACCTTC	CASSLGTGLKGYTF	TRBV5-1	.	TRBJ1-2	TRBD1
TGTGCCAGTAGTCGACGGGGGGGGGCCCTAATCGGGAATGAGCAGTTCTTC	CASSRRGGALIGNEQFF	TRBV19	few	TRBJ2-1	TRBD2
TGTGCCAGCAGCCTAGCGGGGGGCTCGGGAGATACGCAGTATTTT	CASSLAGGSGDTQYF	TRBV4-2	once	TRBJ2-3	TRBD2
TGCGCCAGCAGCTCGCTTCCGGGACTAGCAACCGGGGAGCTGTTTTTT	CASSSLPGLATGELFF	TRBV5-1	.	TRBJ2-2	TRBD2
TGTGCCAGCTCGATGGGACAGGGAGAGACTGAAGCTTTCTTT	CASSMGQGETEAFF	TRBV6-1	.	TRBJ1-1	TRBD1
TGTGCCAGCAGCAGGGGGGCGGACACTGAAGCTTTCTTT	CASSRGADTEAFF	TRBV6-6	few	TRBJ1-1	TRBD1
TGCGCCAGCAGCTCGAGACAGGGCGACTACAATGAGCAGTTCTTC	CASSSRQGDYNEQFF	TRBV5-1	many	TRBJ2-1	TRBD1
TGCGCCAGCAGCCAAACCGCTTTGAGGACAGGGAGAACCGGGGAGCTGTTTTTT	CASSQTALRTGRTGELFF	TRBV4-1	.	TRBJ2-2	TRBD1
TGCGCCAGCAGCCCCTCCGGACAGGGAAACTATGGCTACACCTTC	CASSPSGQGNYGYTF	TRBV5-1	.	TRBJ1-2	TRBD1
TGTGCCAGCAGTTACTGGGGAGGACAGCCCCAGCATTTT	CASSYWGGQPQHF	TRBV6-5	few	TRBJ1-5	.
TGTGCCAGCAGCCCCGGGGGGGGGCGCGTGTTCTATGGCTACACCTTC	CASSPGGGRVFYGYTF	TRBV7-2	.	TRBJ1-2	.
TGTGCCAGCAGTTCCGGAGGTGGGTACGGCTACACCTTC	CASSSGGGYGYTF	TRBV2	.	TRBJ1-2	.
TGCAGCGTCAAGGGGACTAACCCTGAAGCTTTCTTT	CSVKGTNPEAFF	TRBV29-1	few	TRBJ1-1	.
TGTGCCAGCAGTCCCTTCCTCATACTAGCGGGGTCACAAGAGACCCAGTACTTC	CASSPFLILAGSQETQYF	TRBV28	.	TRBJ2-5	TRBD2
TGTTCCAGCAGCTTATACCCTCTCGAGGACTATGGCTACACCTTC	CSSSLYPLEDYGYTF	TRBV7-9	.	TRBJ1-2	.